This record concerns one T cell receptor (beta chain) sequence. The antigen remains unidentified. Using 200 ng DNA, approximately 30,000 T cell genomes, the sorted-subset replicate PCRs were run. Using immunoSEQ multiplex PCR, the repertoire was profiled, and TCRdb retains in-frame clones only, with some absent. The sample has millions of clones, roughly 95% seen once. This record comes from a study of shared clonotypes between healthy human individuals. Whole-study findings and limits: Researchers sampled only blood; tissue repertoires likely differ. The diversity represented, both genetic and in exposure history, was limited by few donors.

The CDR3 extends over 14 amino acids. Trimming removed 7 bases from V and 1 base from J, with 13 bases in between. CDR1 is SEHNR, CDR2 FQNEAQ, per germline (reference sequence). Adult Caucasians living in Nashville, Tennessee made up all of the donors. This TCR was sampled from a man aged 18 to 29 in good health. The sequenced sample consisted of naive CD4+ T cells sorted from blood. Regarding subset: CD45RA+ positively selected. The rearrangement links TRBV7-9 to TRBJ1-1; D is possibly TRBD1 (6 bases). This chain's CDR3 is CASILMTGNTEAFF. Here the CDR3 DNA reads TGTGCCAGCATCCTTATGACAGGGAACACTGAAGCTTTCTTT.